The clone carrying this T cell receptor (beta chain) was picked up a small number of times. The entry originates in a study of CDR3 diversity in severe acne. Germline loops: CDR1 ENHRY, CDR2 SYGVKD. CDR3 length equals 15 residues. The V and J ends lost 3 bases and 4 bases, in that order; junction bases with no gene match: 8. TCRdb called the PCR reads again in MiXCR, with one record for every CDR3 protein. The table shows roughly 100,000 distinct CDR3 sequences, with under 60% occurring only once. This clonotype was obtained from a male donor with acne. Sequenced: blood. The rearrangement links TRBV10-3 to TRBJ1-2; 7 bases agree with TRBD1. CDR3 sequence: CAISEGTADLYGYTF. The CDR3 coding sequence is TGTGCCATCAGTGAAGGGACAGCCGACCTCTATGGCTACACCTTC.